The 10 T cell receptor beta chains reported below all come from one sample, sequenced in a study of T cell changes during pregnancy in multiple sclerosis. Sequencing was performed with immunoSEQ multiplex PCR; in TCRdb, only in-frame clones are kept and a portion is missing. The sample holds 75,000 to 85,000 clones, 85% to 95% seen once. The material sequenced was peripheral blood, taken in the second trimester of pregnancy. Receptor source: a female donor with multiple sclerosis, enrolled in a pregnancy study.

The V gene is TRBV4-1, the J gene TRBJ2-7, with 14 bases that match TRBD2. After removal of 10 bases from V and 4 bases from J, the junction contained 3 bases not matched to a gene. This CDR3 is built from 13 residues. Germline loops: CDR1 MGHRA, CDR2 YSYEKL. DNA for the CDR3: TGCGCCACCGGACTAGCGGGAGGATACGAGCAGTACTTC. This translates into CATGLAGGYEQYF.

V and J are TRBV9 and TRBJ2-3; D is unclear. Germline assignment: CDR1 SGDLS and CDR2 YYNGEE. Trimming cost V 4 bases and J 1 base, with 10 bases left between them. This CDR3 comprises 14 residues. CDR3 sequence reads: CASSPPAGTDTQYF. CDR3 DNA sequence: TGTGCCAGCAGCCCCCCGGCGGGCACAGATACGCAGTATTTT.

The chain recombines TRBV5-1 with TRBJ1-1; a possible D gene is TRBD1 (5 bases). This CDR3 region has 15 residues. The germline V gene encodes CDR1 SGHRS and CDR2 YFSETQ. Trimming took off 3 bases at V and 0 bases at J, with 12 bases between the two ends. This chain's CDR3 is CASSSGGGMNTEAFF. For the CDR3, the DNA is TGCGCCAGCAGCTCAGGCGGGGGGATGAACACTGAAGCTTTCTTT.

The V and J genes are TRBV19 and TRBJ2-3, with D tentatively TRBD2 (6 bases). V was trimmed by 0 bases and J by 4 bases, leaving 11 bases between them. The CDR3 covers 15 residues. Germline values: CDR1 LNHDA, CDR2 SQIVND (reference sequence). This chain's CDR3 is CASSIDLRDADTQYF. Written as DNA, the CDR3 is TGTGCCAGTAGTATAGATCTGCGGGACGCAGATACGCAGTATTTT. The variable domain in full, with the rest retrieved from reference TRBV19 and TRBJ2-3, is DGGITQSPKYLFRKEGQNVTLSCEQNLNHDAMYWYRQDPGQGLRLIYYSQIVNDFQKGDIAEGYSVSREKKESFPLTVTSAQKNPTAFYLCASSIDLRDADTQYFGPGTRLTVL.

The V call is TRBV29-1, the J call TRBJ2-3, with TRBD2 as a possible D gene (5 bases). The CDR3 spans 14 residues. The germline V gene encodes CDR1 SQVTM and CDR2 ANQGSEA. Trimming shortened V by 4 bases and J by 1 base, and 12 bases separated the two germline ends. The CDR3 loop reads CSVAPGFGTDTQYF. The CDR3 nucleotides read TGCAGCGTTGCCCCGGGGTTTGGCACAGATACGCAGTATTTT.

The chain is built from TRBV12-1 and TRBJ2-3; the tabulated D call, TRBD2, remains unverified against the DNA. TRBV12-1 is shown as a pseudogene. CDR3 length: 15 residues. The chain's CDR3 is CAGGSSASRTDTQYF. CDR3 DNA sequence: TGTGCCGGAGGGAGTTCGGCCTCGCGCACAGATACGCAGTATTTT.

The rearrangement uses TRBV29-1 and TRBJ1-3, with no clear D. This CDR3 region has 14 residues. The V end lost 6 bases, the J end lost 0 bases, and 12 bases lay between the germline ends. Germline CDR1 and CDR2: SQVTM and ANQGSEA. In DNA form, the CDR3 reads TGCAGCGTGGCAACGAGGTTCTCTGGAAACACCATATATTTT. Its translation: CSVATRFSGNTIYF.

The J gene is TRBJ2-1, the V gene TRBV7-2; 10 bases align to TRBD2. The CDR3 totals 15 residues. CDR1 and CDR2 from the germline V gene are SGHTA and FQGNSA. Trimming cost V 8 bases and J 8 bases; bases outside gene matches: 12. The CDR3 protein is CASEPYSGGQYEQFF. For the CDR3, the DNA is TGTGCCAGCGAGCCCTATAGCGGGGGGCAGTATGAGCAGTTCTTC.

This chain links TRBV14 with TRBJ2-2; 9 nucleotides match TRBD2. CDR3 length: 17 residues. Trimming cost V 1 base and J 4 bases; bases outside gene matches: 7. Germline V gives CDR1 SGHDN, CDR2 FVKESK. As DNA, the CDR3 is TGTGCCAGCAGCCAAGTCCTAGCGGGGCTTGGCACCGGGGAGCTGTTTTTT. This codes for CASSQVLAGLGTGELFF.

The V gene is TRBV7-8, the J gene TRBJ2-7; D might be TRBD1 (6 bases). The CDR3 length is 14 residues. With 2 bases removed from V and 7 bases from J, the gap between germline ends came to 15 bases. Germline CDR1 reads SGHVS; CDR2 reads FQNEAQ. The CDR3 nucleotides are TGTGCCAGCAGCTTAAGGACAGTGCCAGGGGAGCAGTACTTC. This codes for CASSLRTVPGEQYF.